This TCR beta chain was obtained from a study of blood T cell repertoires in COVID-19. Across the study: Italy, Spain and the United States were the sources of the convalescent and acute COVID-19 samples. PBMCs, B-cell-depleted T cells, or T cells provided the cDNA or gDNA that made up the material.

Patients of the Seattle cohort, enrolled during active infection, were followed longitudinally. As originally analysed: Reference gene primer amplification yielded estimated nucleated cell counts. Measured with immunoSEQ multiplex PCR; TCRdb has only the in-frame clones, and not every one. The V and J calls and clone size were taken over from that table, and D and trimming were inferred from the DNA. The sample includes around 480,000 clones, approximately 88% of them seen just once. Germline V lookup: CDR1 KGHSH, CDR2 LQKENI. The V segment lost 6 bases and the J segment 1 base; nucleotides outside the gene matches: 3. The CDR3 covers 15 residues. For this clone: The same CDR3 also results from other DNA sequences found in this sample.

The chain combines TRBV18 with TRBJ2-3, with TRBD2 matching over 11 bases. The specimen sequenced was peripheral blood. The clonotype originates from a woman between 45 and 60 years old with COVID-19, enrolled during active disease. The CDR3 nucleotides are TGTGCCAGCTCTCCGGGACTAGCGGGCACAGATACGCAGTATTTT. It encodes CASSPGLAGTDTQYF.